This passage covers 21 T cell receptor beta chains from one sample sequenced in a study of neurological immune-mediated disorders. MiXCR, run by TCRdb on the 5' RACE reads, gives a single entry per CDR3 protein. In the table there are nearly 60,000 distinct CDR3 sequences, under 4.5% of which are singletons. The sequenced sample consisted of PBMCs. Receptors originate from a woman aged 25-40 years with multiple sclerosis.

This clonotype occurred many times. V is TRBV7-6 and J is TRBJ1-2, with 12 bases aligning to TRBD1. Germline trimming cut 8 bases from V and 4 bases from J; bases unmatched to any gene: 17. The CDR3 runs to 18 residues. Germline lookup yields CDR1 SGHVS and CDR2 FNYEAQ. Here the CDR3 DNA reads TGTGCCAGCGGAGAAGGGACAGGGGGCATTACGAGCCCCTATGGCTACACCTTC. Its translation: CASGEGTGGITSPYGYTF.

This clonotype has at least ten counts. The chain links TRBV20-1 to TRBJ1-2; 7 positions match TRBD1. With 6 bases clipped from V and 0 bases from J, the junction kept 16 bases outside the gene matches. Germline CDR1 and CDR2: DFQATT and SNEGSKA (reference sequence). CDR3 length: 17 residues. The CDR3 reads CSALPGGRPSTNYGYTF. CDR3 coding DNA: TGCAGTGCCCTCCCAGGGGGGCGGCCCTCGACTAACTATGGCTACACCTTC.

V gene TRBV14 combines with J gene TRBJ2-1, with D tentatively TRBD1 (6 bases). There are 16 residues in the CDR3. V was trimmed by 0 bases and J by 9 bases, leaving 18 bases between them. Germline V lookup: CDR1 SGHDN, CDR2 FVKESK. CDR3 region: CASSQEGQGWLSEQFF. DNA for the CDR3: TGTGCCAGCAGCCAAGAGGGGCAGGGGTGGTTAAGTGAGCAGTTCTTC.

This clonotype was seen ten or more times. The CDR3 DNA reads as TGTGCCAGCAGCGTGCAGGGTCCTGAAGCTTTCTTT. As protein: CASSVQGPEAFF. The gene calls are TRBV7-2 and TRBJ1-1; tentatively, D is TRBD1 (5 bases). The germline V and J ends were trimmed by 5 bases and 6 bases, with 10 bases remaining between them. This CDR3 region has 12 residues. Germline V gene lookup returns CDR1 SGHTA and CDR2 FQGNSA.

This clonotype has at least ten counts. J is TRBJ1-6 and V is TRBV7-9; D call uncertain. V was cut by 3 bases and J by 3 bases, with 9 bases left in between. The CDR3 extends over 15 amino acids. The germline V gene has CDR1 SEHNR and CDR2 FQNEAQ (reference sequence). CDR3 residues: CASSFRANYNSPLHF. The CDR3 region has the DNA TGTGCCAGCAGCTTCCGGGCCAACTATAATTCACCCCTCCACTTT.

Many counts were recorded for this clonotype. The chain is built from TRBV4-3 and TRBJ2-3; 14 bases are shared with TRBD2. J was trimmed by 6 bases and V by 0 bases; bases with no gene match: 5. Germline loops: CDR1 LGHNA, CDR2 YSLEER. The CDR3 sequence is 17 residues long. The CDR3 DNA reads TGCGCCAGCAGCCAAGATTTAGGGACTAGCGGGAGTGATACGCAGTATTTT. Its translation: CASSQDLGTSGSDTQYF.

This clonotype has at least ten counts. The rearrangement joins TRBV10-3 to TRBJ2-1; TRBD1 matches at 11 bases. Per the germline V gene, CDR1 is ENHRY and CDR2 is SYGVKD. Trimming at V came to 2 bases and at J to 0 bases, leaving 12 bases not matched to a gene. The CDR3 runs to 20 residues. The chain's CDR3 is CAISEVRTGGSGSSYNEQFF. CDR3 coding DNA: TGTGCCATCAGTGAGGTGAGGACAGGGGGCTCCGGTAGCTCCTACAATGAGCAGTTCTTC.

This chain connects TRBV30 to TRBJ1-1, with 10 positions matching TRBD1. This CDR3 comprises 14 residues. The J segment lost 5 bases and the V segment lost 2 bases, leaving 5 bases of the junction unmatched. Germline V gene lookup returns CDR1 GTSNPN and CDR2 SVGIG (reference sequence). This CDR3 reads CAWSNLDRGTEAFF. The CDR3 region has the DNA TGTGCCTGGAGTAACCTGGACAGGGGGACTGAAGCTTTCTTT.

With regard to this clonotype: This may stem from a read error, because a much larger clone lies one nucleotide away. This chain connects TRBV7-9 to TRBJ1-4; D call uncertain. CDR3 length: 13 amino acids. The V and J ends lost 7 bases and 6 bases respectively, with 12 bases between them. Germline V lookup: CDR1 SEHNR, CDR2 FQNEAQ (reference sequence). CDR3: CASTVWDDEKLFF. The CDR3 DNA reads TGTGCCAGCACCGTCTGGGATGATGAAAAACTGTTTTTT.

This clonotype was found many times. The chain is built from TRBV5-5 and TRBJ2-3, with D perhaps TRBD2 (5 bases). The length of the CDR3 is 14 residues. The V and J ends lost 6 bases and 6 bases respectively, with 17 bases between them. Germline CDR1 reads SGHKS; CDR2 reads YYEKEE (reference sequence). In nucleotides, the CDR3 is TGTGCCAGCACCCTCGGGGTCAGAATGGATACGCAGTATTTT. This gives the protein CASTLGVRMDTQYF. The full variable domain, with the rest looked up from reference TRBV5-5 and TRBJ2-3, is DAGVTQSPTHLIKTRGQQVTLRCSPISGHKSVSWYQQVLGQGPQFIFQYYEKEERGRGNFPDRFSARQFPNYSSELNVNALLLGDSALYLCASTLGVRMDTQYFGPGTRLTVL.

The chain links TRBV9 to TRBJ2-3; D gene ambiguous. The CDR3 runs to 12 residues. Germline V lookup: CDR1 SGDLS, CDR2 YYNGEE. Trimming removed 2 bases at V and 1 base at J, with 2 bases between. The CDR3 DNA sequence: TGTGCCAGCAGCGTTGGCACAGATACGCAGTATTTT. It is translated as CASSVGTDTQYF.

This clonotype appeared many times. CDR3 amino acids: CASSPTGNSYEQYF. The CDR3 DNA is TGTGCCAGCAGCCCAACGGGGAACTCCTACGAGCAGTACTTC. The chain links TRBV11-3 to TRBJ2-7, with D perhaps matching TRBD2 (5 bases). The CDR3 is made up of 14 amino acids. Trimming shortened V by 5 bases and J by 0 bases, and 11 bases separated the two germline ends. Germline V gene data show CDR1 as SGHNT and CDR2 as YENEEA. Supplemented by reference TRBV11-3 and TRBJ2-7, the full variable domain reads EAGVVQSPRYKIIEKKQPVAFWCNPISGHNTLYWYLQNLGQGPELLIRYENEEAVDDSQLPKDRFSAERLKGVDSTLKIQPAELGDSAVYLCASSPTGNSYEQYFGPGTRLTVT.

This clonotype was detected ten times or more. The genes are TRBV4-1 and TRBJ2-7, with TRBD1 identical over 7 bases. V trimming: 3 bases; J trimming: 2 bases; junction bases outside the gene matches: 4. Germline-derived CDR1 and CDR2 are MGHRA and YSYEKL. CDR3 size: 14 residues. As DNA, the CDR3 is TGCGCCAGCAGCCAGAGGGACAGTACCTACGAGCAGTACTTC. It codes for CASSQRDSTYEQYF.

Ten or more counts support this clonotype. The CDR3 region has the DNA TGTGCCAGCAGCCCGGGACCAACTAATGAAAAACTGTTTTTT. Its protein is CASSPGPTNEKLFF. The chain carries TRBV7-8 and TRBJ1-4, with D perhaps matching TRBD1 (5 bases). This CDR3 spans 14 amino acids. Germline CDR1 and CDR2: SGHVS and FQNEAQ. Trimming removed 5 bases at V and 0 bases at J, with 7 bases between.

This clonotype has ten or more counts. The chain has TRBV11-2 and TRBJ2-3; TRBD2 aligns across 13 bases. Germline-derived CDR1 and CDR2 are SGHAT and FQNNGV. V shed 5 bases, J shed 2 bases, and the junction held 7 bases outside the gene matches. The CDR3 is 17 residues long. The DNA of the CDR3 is TGTGCCAGCAGCGGAAGACTAGCGGGGGGCCCCACAGATACGCAGTATTTT. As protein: CASSGRLAGGPTDTQYF.

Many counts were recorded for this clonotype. CDR3 region: CASSFGQGGQPQHF. CDR3 DNA sequence: TGTGCCAGCAGCTTTGGGCAGGGCGGACAGCCCCAGCATTTT. The chain links TRBV5-6 to TRBJ1-5, with a weak D call TRBD1 (5 bases). The germline V and J ends were trimmed by 2 bases and 7 bases, with 13 bases remaining between them. Germline CDR1 is SGHDT and CDR2 is YYEEEE. This CDR3 region has 14 residues.

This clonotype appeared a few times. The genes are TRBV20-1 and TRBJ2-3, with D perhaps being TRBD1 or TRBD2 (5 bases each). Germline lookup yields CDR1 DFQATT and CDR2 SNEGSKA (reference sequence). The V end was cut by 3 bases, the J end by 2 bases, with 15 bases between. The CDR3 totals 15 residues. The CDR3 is CSARDTLATTDTQYF. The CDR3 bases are TGCAGTGCTAGGGACACGCTAGCAACCACAGATACGCAGTATTTT.

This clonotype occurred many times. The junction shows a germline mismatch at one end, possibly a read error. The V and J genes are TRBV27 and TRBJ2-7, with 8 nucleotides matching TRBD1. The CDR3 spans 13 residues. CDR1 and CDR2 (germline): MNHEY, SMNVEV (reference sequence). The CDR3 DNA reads TGTGCCAGCAGTACTTGGACAGGGACCAGTGTTTTCTTC. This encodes CASSTWTGTSVFF.

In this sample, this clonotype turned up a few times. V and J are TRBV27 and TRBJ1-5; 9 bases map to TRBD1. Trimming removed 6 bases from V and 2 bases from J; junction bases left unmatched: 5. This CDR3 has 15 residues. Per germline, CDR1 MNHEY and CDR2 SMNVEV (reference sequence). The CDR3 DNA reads TGTGCCAGCAGGGGACAGGGAAAGGGCAATCAGCCCCAGCATTTT. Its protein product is CASRGQGKGNQPQHF.

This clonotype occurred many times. For the CDR3, the DNA is TGCAGTGCTAGAGCAACTAGCGGGGCCTACAATGAGCAGTTCTTC. Protein sequence: CSARATSGAYNEQFF. V usage is TRBV20-1 and J usage is TRBJ2-1, with TRBD2 matching over 10 bases. The CDR3 loop spans 15 amino acids. Germline V gene data show CDR1 as DFQATT and CDR2 as SNEGSKA (reference sequence). V trimming: 1 base; J trimming: 2 bases; junction bases outside the gene matches: 2.

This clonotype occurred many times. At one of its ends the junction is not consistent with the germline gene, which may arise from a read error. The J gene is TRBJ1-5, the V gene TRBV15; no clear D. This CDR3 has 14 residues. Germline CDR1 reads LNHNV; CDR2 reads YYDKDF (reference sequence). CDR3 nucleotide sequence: TGTGCCACCAGCGGAGACCTCTTTCCCCAGCCCCAGCATTTT. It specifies CATSGDLFPQPQHF.